These T cell receptor beta chains were read from a single sample in a study of cytomegalovirus exposure and HLA in healthy donors. Libraries were prepared by immunoSEQ multiplex PCR; TCRdb keeps only in-frame clonotypes and omits some of them. In the table there are some 110,000 clones, roughly 73% of which are singletons. Sequencing input: PBMCs. These receptors all come from a woman in her twenties or thirties in good health and CMV-seronegative. CDR3s include the opening cysteine and the closing phenylalanine or tryptophan. A D gene is named only where the DNA matches it firmly. Expanded clones get a size class; other rows say once, few or many, or leave the size out.

TRBJ2-5	.	15	.	TRBV15	TGTGCCACCAGCAGAGATCTTCAGTTCCAAGAGACCCAGTACTTC	CATSRDLQFQETQYF
TRBJ1-2	.	12	.	TRBV7-8	TGTGCCAGCAGCTCCCCCGACTATGGCTACACCTTC	CASSSPDYGYTF
TRBJ1-1	TRBD1	15	.	TRBV7-9	TGTGCCAGCAGCTCCCCGACAGGGTTGAACACTGAAGCTTTCTTT	CASSSPTGLNTEAFF
TRBJ2-7	.	14	.	TRBV7-3	TGTGCCAGCAGCCAGGACGGGAGCTCCTACGAGCAGTACTTC	CASSQDGSSYEQYF
TRBJ2-7	.	14	.	TRBV5-1	TGCGCCAGCAGCGCCCGAGGGCCCCCCTACGAGCAGTACTTC	CASSARGPPYEQYF
TRBJ1-2	.	17	.	TRBV7-7	TGTGCTAGCAGCTTAGGACCCATACTACACCCTAACTATGGCTACACCTTC	CASSLGPILHPNYGYTF
TRBJ2-7	.	16	.	TRBV7-6	TGTGCCAGCAGCGACTTAACAGGGCTAAGCTCCTACGAGCAGTACTTC	CASSDLTGLSSYEQYF
TRBJ1-1	TRBD1	13	once	TRBV5-6	TGTGCCAGCAGCTTGGGGGGACAGGTTGAAGCTTTCTTT	CASSLGGQVEAFF
TRBJ2-7	TRBD1	15	.	TRBV7-8	TGTGCCAGCAGGTTTTCCCGGACAGGGGAGGGCGAGCAGTACTTC	CASRFSRTGEGEQYF
TRBJ1-2	.	14	.	TRBV6-5	TGTGCCAGCAGTTATGAGGGCAGGGGACCTGGCTACACCTTC	CASSYEGRGPGYTF
TRBJ1-1	.	13	few	TRBV7-3	TGTGCCAGCAGCTCGGACACTTACACTGAAGCTTTCTTT	CASSSDTYTEAFF
TRBJ1-5	.	15	.	TRBV15	TGTGCCACCAGCTCGTTTAGACAGGGCAATCAGCCCCAGCATTTT	CATSSFRQGNQPQHF
TRBJ1-6	.	13	.	TRBV29-1	TGCAGCGTTGGGTACACCAGGGATTCACCCCTCCACTTT	CSVGYTRDSPLHF
TRBJ1-5	TRBD1	15	.	TRBV19	TGTGCCGCCAGTAGTGGGCAGGGGGCGAATCAGCCCCAGCATTTT	CAASSGQGANQPQHF
TRBJ2-1	.	15	.	TRBV7-8	TGTGCCAGCAGCTTAGCGGGGATTAGCGCAAATGAGCAGTTCTTC	CASSLAGISANEQFF
TRBJ1-6	.	15	few	TRBV30	TGTGCCTGGACTGAGGGAAGCTCCTATAATTCACCCCTCCACTTT	CAWTEGSSYNSPLHF
TRBJ1-2	.	13	.	TRBV7-9	TGTGCCAGCAGCCCCCACGGGTCCTATGGCTACACCTTC	CASSPHGSYGYTF
TRBJ1-5	.	14	.	TRBV7-9	TGTGCCAGCAGCCTCGAAGGGGGCAATCAGCCCCAGCATTTT	CASSLEGGNQPQHF
TRBJ2-7	.	13	.	TRBV5-1	TGCGCCAGCAGCTTGTATGAGCTCTACGAGCAGTACTTC	CASSLYELYEQYF
TRBJ2-7	.	17	.	TRBV7-9	TGTGCCAGCAGCATCTCCCCCGATGTGGCGGGGATTAACGAGCAGTACTTC	CASSISPDVAGINEQYF
TRBJ2-5	TRBD2	15	.	TRBV7-9	TGTGCCAGCAGCTTAGGCCAAGCGGGGGAAGAGACCCAGTACTTC	CASSLGQAGEETQYF
TRBJ2-7	.	14	few	TRBV7-8	TGTGCCAGCAGCGGGGAGTGGGGCTCCTACGAGCAGTACTTC	CASSGEWGSYEQYF
TRBJ2-2	TRBD2	18	few	TRBV7-8	TGTGCCAGCAGCTCCATACGAATCGGCGGGGGGGCTGGCGGGGAGCTGTTTTTT	CASSSIRIGGGAGGELFF
TRBJ2-7	TRBD1	15	.	TRBV6-6	TGTGCCAGCAGTTACCCGACAGGGGGGGACTACGAGCAGTACTTC	CASSYPTGGDYEQYF
TRBJ1-4	.	16	.	TRBV9	TGTGCCAGCAGCGTAGGGGTAGGACAGTCTAATGAAAAACTGTTTTTT	CASSVGVGQSNEKLFF
TRBJ2-7	TRBD1	15	.	TRBV5-1	TGCGCCAGCAGCTTGGCCGGGACAGGGATCAACGAGCAGTACTTC	CASSLAGTGINEQYF
TRBJ2-2	TRBD1	15	once	TRBV2	TGTGCCAGCAGTGAAGAACAGGGGGCTAGGGGGGAGCTGTTTTTT	CASSEEQGARGELFF
TRBJ2-2	.	15	.	TRBV27	TGTGCCAGCAGTTTTAGTCGTCCGCACACCGGGGAGCTGTTTTTT	CASSFSRPHTGELFF
TRBJ1-6	.	13	.	TRBV30	TGTGCGAGTCAGGGGATGATGGATTCACCCCTCCACTTT	CASQGMMDSPLHF
TRBJ1-2	.	12	.	TRBV30	TGTGCCTGGACGATGGTGGGGGGAGGCTACACCTTC	CAWTMVGGGYTF
TRBJ2-3	TRBD1	12	few	TRBV7-3	TGTGCCAGCAGCCCCGGGACAGAAAAGCAGTATTTT	CASSPGTEKQYF
TRBJ2-7	TRBD2	15	.	TRBV27	TGTGCCAGCAGTAAGGACGGGAGGGCTTCCCACGAGCAGTACTTC	CASSKDGRASHEQYF